This T cell receptor beta chain is drawn from a study of blood T cell repertoires in COVID-19. The data were produced by immunoSEQ multiplex PCR, yet TCRdb's version contains in-frame clones alone and is incomplete. The sample yields about 290,000 clones, around four fifths seen once. The clonotype was recovered from a woman between 50 and 59 years old with active or convalescent COVID-19. Material for sequencing was peripheral blood.

CDR3 bases: TGCAGCGTTGGCCTAGCGTACACAGATACGCAGTATTTT. Amino acid sequence: CSVGLAYTDTQYF. The rearrangement joins TRBV29-1 to TRBJ2-3, with a tentative D call TRBD2 (6 bases). Between the trimmed V and J ends, which lost 4 bases and 2 bases, there was a span of 10 bases. The germline V gene has CDR1 SQVTM and CDR2 ANQGSEA. The length of the CDR3 is 13 residues.